These 8 T cell receptor beta chains originate from one sample sequenced in a study of T cells in Graves' hyperthyroidism and ophthalmopathy. What was amplified from RNA transcripts were TCR beta CDR3 regions. The HTBI primer set drove a first-round RT-PCR of the TCR CDR3. TCRdb re-derived calls from the multiplex PCR reads in MiXCR, one entry per CDR3 protein. The table lists 500,000 to 750,000 distinct CDR3 sequences, 46% of them singletons. Sequencing used peripheral blood or thyroid tissue (not recorded which). The receptor set was obtained from a woman aged 18-29 years with Graves' hyperthyroidism.

The genes are TRBV11-2 and TRBJ2-7; D is perhaps TRBD1 (6 bases). CDR1 is SGHAT, CDR2 FQNNGV, per germline. This CDR3 is built from 14 residues. Trimming cost V 4 bases and J 11 bases, with 21 bases left between them. The CDR3 sequence: CASSSTQGLLTEYF. As DNA, the CDR3 is TGTGCCAGCAGCTCCACCCAGGGGCTACTAACAGAGTACTTC.

The chain couples TRBV20-1 to TRBJ2-5, with 7 bases matching TRBD1. The germline gives CDR1 DFQATT, CDR2 SNEGSKA (reference sequence). The CDR3 runs to 14 residues. V lost 3 bases and J lost 4; bases outside the gene matches: 8. The CDR3 DNA reads TGCAGTGCTAGTGCAGGGGGTACAACAGAGACCCAGTACTTC. It encodes CSASAGGTTETQYF.

This clonotype has a count of ten or more. This rearrangement joins TRBV20-1 to TRBJ2-7, with 14 bases fitting TRBD2. Germline V gene data show CDR1 as DFQATT and CDR2 as SNEGSKA (reference sequence). This CDR3 contains 14 residues. V trimming: 6 bases; J trimming: 3 bases; junction bases outside the gene matches: 4. CDR3 sequence: CSAGTSGSYYEQYF. The DNA of the CDR3 is TGCAGTGCGGGGACTAGCGGGAGTTACTACGAGCAGTACTTC.

The chain has TRBV24-1 and TRBJ2-2; D remains unclear. This CDR3 contains 15 residues. CDR1 is KGHDR, CDR2 SFDVKD, per germline. Trimming left V 2 bases short and J 3 bases short, with 9 bases between. The CDR3 DNA follows: TGTGCCACCAGTGATTCCGGATCGGACACCGGGGAGCTGTTTTTT. Its translation: CATSDSGSDTGELFF.

This clonotype was recorded many times. This chain links TRBV6-4 with TRBJ1-4; D gene ambiguous. This CDR3 is 15 amino acids long. CDR1 and CDR2 from the germline V gene are MRHNA and SNTAGT. The ends were cut back, 3 bases at V and 7 bases at J, with 15 bases in the middle. In nucleotides, the CDR3 is TGTGCCAGCAGTGAATCTGTGACACGGGCTGAAAAACTGTTTTTT. This gives the protein CASSESVTRAEKLFF.

This clonotype was recorded at least ten times. V and J are TRBV20-1 and TRBJ1-2; 7 bases line up with TRBD1. Germline loops: CDR1 DFQATT, CDR2 SNEGSKA (reference sequence). The CDR3 extends over 15 amino acids. J was trimmed by 2 bases and V by 6 bases; bases with no gene match: 12. CDR3 coding DNA: TGCAGTGCCGGTGGACAGGCCGCTTGGAACTATGGCTACACCTTC. Its translation: CSAGGQAAWNYGYTF.

The genes are TRBV20-1 and TRBJ1-2; weak D call: TRBD1 (5 bases). Germline values: CDR1 DFQATT, CDR2 SNEGSKA (reference sequence). The CDR3 consists of 13 residues. V was clipped by 6 bases and J by 3 bases, with 14 bases between them. The CDR3 here is CSASGDAYYGYTF. For the CDR3, the DNA is TGCAGTGCCAGCGGGGACGCTTACTATGGCTACACCTTC.

This clonotype was observed at least ten times. V and J are TRBV6-6 and TRBJ1-6; D is unclear. V was pared by 4 bases and J by 10 bases, with 11 bases between. CDR1 and CDR2 (germline): MNHNY, SVGAGI (reference sequence). This CDR3 is 13 amino acids long. CDR3 sequence: CASSSERESPLHF. The CDR3 DNA reads as TGTGCCAGCAGTTCAGAACGCGAGTCACCCCTCCACTTT.